The 15 T cell receptor beta chains listed next were all sequenced from one sample in a study of blood T cell repertoires in COVID-19. Sequencing was performed with immunoSEQ multiplex PCR; in TCRdb, only in-frame clones are kept and a portion is missing. The data contain roughly 220,000 clones, 86% of them seen just once; the ten biggest clones take up roughly 2.3%. The sample taken for sequencing was peripheral blood. These receptors all stem from a man aged 25-40 years who had recovered from COVID-19.

The chain is built from TRBV4-2 and TRBJ2-2; 9 positions agree with TRBD1. The CDR3 has 17 amino acids. The V and J ends lost 3 bases and 4 bases, in that order; junction bases with no gene match: 9. The germline CDR1 and CDR2 sequences are LGHNA and YNFKEQ. Here the CDR3 reads CASSHSPGQGPTGELFF. The CDR3 DNA is TGTGCCAGCAGCCATTCCCCGGGACAGGGCCCCACCGGGGAGCTGTTTTTT.

J is TRBJ2-3 and V is TRBV19, with a possible D match to TRBD2 (5 bases). This CDR3 has 14 amino acids. The germline V and J ends were trimmed by 3 bases and 0 bases, with 7 bases remaining between them. From germline, CDR1 is LNHDA and CDR2 SQIVND (reference sequence). This chain's CDR3 is CASSMTGSTDTQYF. In DNA form, the CDR3 reads TGTGCCAGTAGTATGACGGGGAGCACAGATACGCAGTATTTT.

The chain recombines TRBV7-7 with TRBJ2-5; 10 bases agree with TRBD2. Looked up from germline, CDR1 is SSHAT and CDR2 is FNYEAQ (reference sequence). The CDR3 has 15 residues. Germline trimming cut 5 bases from V and 6 bases from J; bases unmatched to any gene: 9. For the CDR3, the DNA is TGTGCCAGCAGCCGAGCGGGGGGGATGGGAAAGACCCAGTACTTC. Its protein is CASSRAGGMGKTQYF.

Concerning this clone itself: The same CDR3 arises from other DNA sequences in this sample as well. The chain joins TRBV14 to TRBJ1-2, with a tentative D call TRBD1 (5 bases). The CDR3 runs 14 residues. The V end was cut by 0 bases, the J end by 4 bases, with 9 bases between. From germline, CDR1 is SGHDN and CDR2 FVKESK. The CDR3 protein is CASSQEAGIYGYTF. The CDR3 DNA follows: TGTGCCAGCAGCCAAGAAGCAGGGATCTATGGCTACACCTTC. Drawing the rest from reference TRBV14 and TRBJ1-2, the complete variable domain is EAGVTQFPSHSVIEKGQTVTLRCDPISGHDNLYWYRRVMGKEIKFLLHFVKESKQDESGMPNNRFLAERTGGTYSTLKVQPAELEDSGVYFCASSQEAGIYGYTFGSGTRLTVV.

The chain employs TRBV7-8 and TRBJ2-1; 13 nucleotides align to TRBD2. This CDR3 is 18 amino acids long. V trimming: 4 bases; J trimming: 4 bases; junction bases outside the gene matches: 10. Germline V CDR1 and CDR2: SGHVS, FQNEAQ. The CDR3 region has the DNA TGTGCCAGCAGCTCCCAACCTGGACTAGCGGGGGAGTACAATGAGCAGTTCTTC. Protein: CASSSQPGLAGEYNEQFF.

This chain connects TRBV7-9 to TRBJ1-6; a possible D gene is TRBD1 (5 bases). The CDR3 is 14 residues long. Germline values: CDR1 SEHNR, CDR2 FQNEAQ (reference sequence). Trimming stripped 4 bases from V and 8 bases from J, with 12 bases between. The CDR3 DNA follows: TGTGCCAGCAGCTCCGACAGTGGGCATTCACCCCTCCACTTT. Translated: CASSSDSGHSPLHF. Supplemented by reference TRBV7-9 and TRBJ1-6, the full variable domain reads DTGVSQNPRHKITKRGQNVTFRCDPISEHNRLYWYRQTLGQGPEFLTYFQNEAQLEKSRLLSDRFSAERPKGSFSTLEIQRTEQGDSAMYLCASSSDSGHSPLHFGNGTRLTVT.

The V gene is TRBV19, the J gene TRBJ1-2, with TRBD1 matching 9 bases. This CDR3 spans 14 amino acids. V trimming: 1 base; J trimming: 8 bases; junction bases outside the gene matches: 5. Per the germline V gene, CDR1 is LNHDA and CDR2 is SQIVND (reference sequence). The CDR3 sequence is CASSIGDRAKGYTF. CDR3 DNA: TGTGCCAGTAGTATAGGGGACAGGGCAAAGGGCTACACCTTC.

A remark on this clone: In the same sample, other DNA sequences code for this CDR3. The rearrangement links TRBV24-1 to TRBJ1-2; no clear D gene. The germline V and J ends were trimmed by 5 bases and 2 bases, with 8 bases remaining between them. The CDR3 has 13 amino acids. CDR1 and CDR2 (germline): KGHDR, SFDVKD. The DNA for the CDR3 is TGTGCCACCAGTGTTGACGGGAACTATGGCTACACCTTC. This codes for CATSVDGNYGYTF.

The CDR3 loop reads CASSVSAGGQKVSWMDTF. CDR3 in DNA: TGTGCCAGCAGCGTTAGCGCGGGGGGACAGAAAGTAAGCTGGATGGACACCTTC. This chain joins TRBV7-2 and TRBJ1-2; 7 positions agree with TRBD1. This CDR3 comprises 18 residues. With V trimmed by 5 bases and J by 12 bases, 27 bases remained unmatched. Germline CDR1 reads SGHTA; CDR2 reads FQGNSA. Full variable domain (missing parts from reference TRBV7-2 and TRBJ1-2): GAGVSQSPSNKVTEKGKDVELRCDPISGHTALYWYRQSLGQGLEFLIYFQGNSAPDKSGLPSDRFSAERTGGSVSTLTIQRTQQEDSAVYLCASSVSAGGQKVSWMDTFGSGTRLTVV.

This clone was seen only a few times. This chain connects TRBV4-1 to TRBJ1-2, with TRBD1 as a possible D gene (5 bases). V dropped 1 base and J dropped 3 bases, with 12 bases sitting between them. The CDR3 totals 15 residues. CDR1 MGHRA and CDR2 YSYEKL come from the germline V gene. CDR3 loop: CASSQATDSYYGYTF. The CDR3 bases are TGCGCCAGCAGCCAAGCGACAGATTCCTACTATGGCTACACCTTC.

V is TRBV4-2 and J is TRBJ2-7; 9 bases line up with TRBD1. The germline CDR1 and CDR2 sequences are LGHNA and YNFKEQ. Trimming removed 0 bases from V and 1 base from J; junction bases left unmatched: 10. CDR3 length equals 18 residues. The CDR3 nucleotides read TGTGCCAGCAGCCAAGAAATTCCCGTGGGGACAGGGTCCTACGAGCAGTACTTC. This codes for CASSQEIPVGTGSYEQYF.

This clone appeared a few times. V and J are TRBV6-4 and TRBJ2-2; maybe TRBD1 (6 bases). This CDR3 is built from 14 residues. V was shortened by 4 bases and J by 3 bases, with 9 bases between the two germline ends. Germline V lookup: CDR1 MRHNA, CDR2 SNTAGT. The DNA of the CDR3 is TGTGCCAGCAGTGTCTCAGGGGACACCGGGGAGCTGTTTTTT. Translating it yields CASSVSGDTGELFF.

V is TRBV19 and J is TRBJ1-1; 7 nucleotides align to TRBD1. J gave up 4 bases and V 2 bases, and 1 base lay outside the gene matches. The CDR3 is 13 residues long. Germline V lookup: CDR1 LNHDA, CDR2 SQIVND (reference sequence). The CDR3: CASSITGVTEAFF. The CDR3 bases are TGTGCCAGTAGTATAACAGGGGTCACTGAAGCTTTCTTT.

The chain is built from TRBV7-6 and TRBJ2-7, with D tentatively TRBD1 (6 bases). The CDR3 spans 17 residues. The V and J ends lost 2 bases and 7 bases respectively, with 24 bases between them. The germline CDR1 and CDR2 sequences are SGHVS and FNYEAQ. CDR3 nucleotides: TGTGCCAGCAGCTTATTATTACAGGGCCCCCTTGGGGGAGAGCAGTACTTC. This sequence encodes CASSLLLQGPLGGEQYF.

The chain employs TRBV6-4 and TRBJ2-1, with 11 bases aligning to TRBD1. Germline-derived CDR1 and CDR2 are MRHNA and SNTAGT. Trimming cost V 4 bases and J 4 bases; bases outside gene matches: 6. This CDR3 region has 16 residues. As DNA, the CDR3 is TGTGCCAGCAGTGTCTCCGGGACAGGGGGTTACAATGAGCAGTTCTTC. Translated, it gives CASSVSGTGGYNEQFF.